This T cell receptor (beta chain) was recovered during a study of blood T cell repertoires in COVID-19. In the study overall: The study drew acute and convalescent COVID-19 samples from the United States, Italy and Spain. T cells, B-cell-depleted T cells, or PBMCs provided the cDNA or gDNA that served as material.

Germline V lookup: CDR1 KGHSH, CDR2 LQKENI. V lost 3 bases, J lost 5 bases, and 20 bases lay in between. The CDR3 runs to 17 residues. Authors' processing steps: Researchers report that nucleated cell counts were estimated from reference gene primer amplification. The repertoire was sequenced with immunoSEQ multiplex PCR; TCRdb's copy has only in-frame clones and lacks some. The V and J calls and clone size come from that table; D and trimming were worked out from the DNA. Among some 42,000 clones listed, 90% were seen once. Sequenced material: peripheral blood. This chain uses TRBV18 with TRBJ2-1; TRBD1 might be the D (6 bases). The source is a man aged 45-65 years with active COVID-19. The CDR3 protein is CASSPSLLQGFHNEQFF. DNA for the CDR3: TGTGCCAGCTCACCCTCGTTACTACAGGGTTTTCACAATGAGCAGTTCTTC. Supplemented by reference TRBV18 and TRBJ2-1, the full variable domain reads NAGVMQNPRHLVRRRGQEARLRCSPMKGHSHVYWYRQLPEEGLKFMVYLQKENIIDESGMPKERFSAEFPKEGPSILRIQQVVRGDSAAYFCASSPSLLQGFHNEQFFGPGTRLTVL.